These 12 T cell receptor beta chains were sequenced from one sample in a study of OX40 agonist ivuxolimab in advanced cancers. Generated by immunoSEQ multiplex PCR, the TCRdb table keeps only in-frame clones and is missing some. The sample contains about 32,000 clones, approximately 85% of which appear only once. The sequencing used CD4+ or CD8+ T cells sorted from blood, collected in a trial of the OX40 agonist ivuxolimab. The receptor set was obtained from an adult with an advanced solid tumor such as melanoma, head and neck, liver or kidney cancer.

This clone was seen a single time. V gene TRBV19 combines with J gene TRBJ2-2; 11 nucleotides agree with TRBD1. CDR3 size: 15 residues. The ends lost 6 bases at V and 5 bases at J; junction bases unmatched: 5. CDR1 is LNHDA, CDR2 SQIVND, per germline (reference sequence). CDR3 nucleotides: TGTGCCAGTAGACTCGGACAGGGGGCGACCGGGGAGCTGTTTTTT. It specifies CASRLGQGATGELFF.

The chain carries TRBV25-1 and TRBJ2-1; possibly TRBD1 or TRBD2 for D (5 bases each). V lost 3 bases to trimming and J lost 5 bases, with 17 bases between them. The germline V gene encodes CDR1 MGHDK and CDR2 SYGVNS. This CDR3 contains 16 residues. CDR3 region: CASSDRPGRYDNEQFF. The CDR3, as DNA: TGTGCCAGCAGTGATCGTCCGGGACGTTATGACAATGAGCAGTTCTTC.

The J gene is TRBJ1-1, the V gene TRBV6-5, with TRBD1 matching over 7 bases. The CDR3 is 15 amino acids. J lost 0 bases, V lost 3 bases, and 4 bases had no gene match. The germline CDR1 and CDR2 sequences are MNHEY and SVGAGI. Here the CDR3 DNA reads TGTGCCAGCAGTTATCTCGGGACAGTGAACACTGAAGCTTTCTTT. This sequence encodes CASSYLGTVNTEAFF.

V is TRBV27 and J is TRBJ2-3, with 8 bases fitting TRBD2. The CDR3 has 14 residues. Trimming took 6 bases from V and 4 from J; bases not matched to a gene: 6. CDR1 is MNHEY, CDR2 SMNVEV, per germline (reference sequence). CDR3 DNA: TGTGCCAGCAGAGTCCGGGGGGGCCCAGATACGCAGTATTTT. Amino acids: CASRVRGGPDTQYF.

The J gene is TRBJ2-2, the V gene TRBV13, with 8 nucleotides matching TRBD1. CDR1 is PRHDT, CDR2 FYEKMQ, per germline (reference sequence). The J segment lost 6 bases and the V segment lost 2 bases, leaving 2 bases of the junction unmatched. This CDR3 has 14 amino acids. CDR3 protein: CASSLQGAAGELFF. DNA of the CDR3: TGTGCCAGCAGCTTACAGGGGGCGGCCGGGGAGCTGTTTTTT.

This clone was observed a handful of times. V and J are TRBV18 and TRBJ2-5, with TRBD1 matching over 7 bases. V trimming: 3 bases; J trimming: 5 bases; junction bases outside the gene matches: 9. The germline gives CDR1 KGHSH, CDR2 LQKENI. CDR3 length equals 15 residues. CDR3 sequence: CASSPSQGRRETQYF. The CDR3 DNA reads TGTGCCAGCTCACCGTCACAGGGGAGAAGGGAGACCCAGTACTTC.

J is TRBJ1-4 and V is TRBV5-1, with D uncertain. The V end was cut by 2 bases, the J end by 0 bases, with 17 bases between. The CDR3 is 18 residues long. CDR1 is SGHRS and CDR2 is YFSETQ in the germline V gene. For the CDR3, the DNA is TGCGCCAGCAGCTTAGTTTCGAAGGGAAGCGCAACTAATGAAAAACTGTTTTTT. Translated: CASSLVSKGSATNEKLFF. Using reference TRBV5-1 and TRBJ1-4 for the parts outside the CDR3, the full variable domain is KAGVTQTPRYLIKTRGQQVTLSCSPISGHRSVSWYQQTPGQGLQFLFEYFSETQRNKGNFPGRFSGRQFSNSRSEMNVSTLELGDSALYLCASSLVSKGSATNEKLFFGSGTQLSVL.

This chain links TRBV19 with TRBJ1-6; the D is unclear. The CDR3 has 13 amino acids. Trimming removed 5 bases from V and 10 bases from J, with 12 bases in between. CDR1 and CDR2 from the germline V gene are LNHDA and SQIVND (reference sequence). Here the CDR3 reads CASSPSDVSPLHF. The CDR3 nucleotides are TGTGCCAGTAGTCCCTCGGATGTCTCACCCCTCCACTTT.

The chain has TRBV27 and TRBJ1-5; TRBD1 aligns across 9 bases. The germline gives CDR1 MNHEY, CDR2 SMNVEV (reference sequence). Unmatched junction bases numbered 10, after V lost 2 bases and J lost 2 bases. The length of the CDR3 is 18 residues. CDR3 bases: TGTGCCAGCAGTTTAGGACCGGGACAGGGATCCGGCAATCAGCCCCAGCATTTT. This codes for CASSLGPGQGSGNQPQHF.

There are a few counts of this clone. This CDR3 reads CASTLVGSNSPLHF. The CDR3 DNA follows: TGTGCCAGCACCCTCGTGGGTAGCAATTCACCCCTCCACTTT. V is TRBV25-1 and J is TRBJ1-6, with D unresolved. Germline CDR1 and CDR2: MGHDK and SYGVNS. V dropped 7 bases and J dropped 7 bases, with 14 bases sitting between them. This CDR3 spans 14 amino acids.

This chain's CDR3 is CASSSLPHEQYF. The CDR3, as DNA: TGTGCCAGCAGCTCACTACCCCACGAGCAGTACTTC. This chain connects TRBV7-9 to TRBJ2-7; D remains unclear. This CDR3 region has 12 residues. Germline V gives CDR1 SEHNR, CDR2 FQNEAQ (reference sequence). Between the trimmed V and J ends, which lost 4 bases and 5 bases, there was a span of 9 bases. Based on the CDR3 plus reference TRBV7-9 and TRBJ2-7, the full variable domain is DTGVSQNPRHKITKRGQNVTFRCDPISEHNRLYWYRQTLGQGPEFLTYFQNEAQLEKSRLLSDRFSAERPKGSFSTLEIQRTEQGDSAMYLCASSSLPHEQYFGPGTRLTVT.

The genes are TRBV2 and TRBJ2-7, with 8 bases aligning to TRBD2. Germline CDR1 reads SNHLY; CDR2 reads FYNNEI. This CDR3 spans 17 amino acids. J lost 4 bases, V lost 6 bases, and 17 bases had no gene match. The CDR3 nucleotides read TGTGCCAGCAGGCTTCCGGGTTTGGGGACTAGAGAATACGAGCAGTACTTC. Encoded protein: CASRLPGLGTREYEQYF.